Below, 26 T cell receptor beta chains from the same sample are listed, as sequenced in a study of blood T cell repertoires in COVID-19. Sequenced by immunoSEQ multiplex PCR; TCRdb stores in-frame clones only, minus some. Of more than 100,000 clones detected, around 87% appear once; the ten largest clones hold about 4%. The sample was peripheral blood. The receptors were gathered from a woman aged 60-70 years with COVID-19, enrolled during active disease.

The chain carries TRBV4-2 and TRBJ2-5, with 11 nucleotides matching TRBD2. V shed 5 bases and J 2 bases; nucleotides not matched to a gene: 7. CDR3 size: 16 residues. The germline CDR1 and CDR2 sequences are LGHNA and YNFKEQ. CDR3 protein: CASSEGTSGVQETQYF. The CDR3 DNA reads TGTGCCAGCAGCGAAGGGACTAGCGGCGTACAAGAGACCCAGTACTTC.

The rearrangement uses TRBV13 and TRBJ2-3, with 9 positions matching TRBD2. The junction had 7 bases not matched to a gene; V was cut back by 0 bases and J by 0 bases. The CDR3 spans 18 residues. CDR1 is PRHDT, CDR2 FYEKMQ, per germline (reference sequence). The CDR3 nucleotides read TGTGCCAGCAGCTTAGGAGGCGGGGGGGACCCTAGCACAGATACGCAGTATTTT. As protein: CASSLGGGGDPSTDTQYF.

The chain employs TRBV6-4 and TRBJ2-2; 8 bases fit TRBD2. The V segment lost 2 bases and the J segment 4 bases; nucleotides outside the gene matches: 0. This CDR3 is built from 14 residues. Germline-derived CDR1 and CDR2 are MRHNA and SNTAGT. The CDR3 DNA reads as TGTGCCAGCAGTGACGGGACTAGCACCGGGGAGCTGTTTTTT. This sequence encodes CASSDGTSTGELFF.

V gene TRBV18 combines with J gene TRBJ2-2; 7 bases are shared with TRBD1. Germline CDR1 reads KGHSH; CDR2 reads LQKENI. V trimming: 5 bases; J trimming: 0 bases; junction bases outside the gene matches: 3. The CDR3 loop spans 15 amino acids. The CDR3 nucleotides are TGTGCCAGCTCAACAGGGGCTTCGAACACCGGGGAGCTGTTTTTT. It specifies CASSTGASNTGELFF.

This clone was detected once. The CDR3 DNA is TGTGCCAGCAGCCAAGATCAGGACAGGGATGGCTACACCTTC. This encodes CASSQDQDRDGYTF. This chain uses TRBV3-1 (or the pseudogene TRBV3-2) with TRBJ1-2; 8 positions match TRBD1. The V gene's germline CDR1 is LGHDT and CDR2 YNNKEL (reference sequence). V trimming: 0 bases; J trimming: 6 bases; junction bases outside the gene matches: 3. The CDR3 extends over 14 amino acids.

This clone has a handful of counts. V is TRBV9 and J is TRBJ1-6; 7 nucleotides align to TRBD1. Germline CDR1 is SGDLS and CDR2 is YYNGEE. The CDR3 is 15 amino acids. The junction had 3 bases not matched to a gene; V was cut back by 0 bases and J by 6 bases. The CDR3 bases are TGTGCCAGCAGCGTAGGAAGGGGGCTTAATTCACCCCTCCACTTT. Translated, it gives CASSVGRGLNSPLHF.

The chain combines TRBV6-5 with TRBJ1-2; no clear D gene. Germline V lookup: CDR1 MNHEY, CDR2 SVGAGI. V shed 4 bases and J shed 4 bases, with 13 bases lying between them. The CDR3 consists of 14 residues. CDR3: CASSSRSSFYGYTF. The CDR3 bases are TGTGCCAGCAGTTCCCGGAGTTCGTTCTATGGCTACACCTTC.

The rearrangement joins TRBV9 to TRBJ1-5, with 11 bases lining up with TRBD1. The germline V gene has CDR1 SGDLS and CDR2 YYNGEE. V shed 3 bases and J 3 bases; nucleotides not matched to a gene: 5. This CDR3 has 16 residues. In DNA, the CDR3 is TGTGCCAGCAGCGCCGGACAGGGGGCGAACAATCAGCCCCAGCATTTT. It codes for CASSAGQGANNQPQHF.

CDR3 bases: TGTGCTAGTGGTTTGGTACAAGTGGCTGAAGCTTTCTTT. It is translated as CASGLVQVAEAFF. The chain employs TRBV12-5 and TRBJ1-1; D is unresolved. This CDR3 comprises 13 residues. Deletions cut 0 bases from V and 6 bases from J, with 8 bases between. The germline V gene has CDR1 LGHNT and CDR2 FRNRAP.

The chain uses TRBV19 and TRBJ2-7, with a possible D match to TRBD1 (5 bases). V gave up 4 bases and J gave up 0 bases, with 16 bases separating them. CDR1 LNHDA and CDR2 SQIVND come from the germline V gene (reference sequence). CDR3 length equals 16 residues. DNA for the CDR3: TGTGCCAGTAGTAGTTCTTCGGACACCCTCTCCTACGAGCAGTACTTC. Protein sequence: CASSSSSDTLSYEQYF.

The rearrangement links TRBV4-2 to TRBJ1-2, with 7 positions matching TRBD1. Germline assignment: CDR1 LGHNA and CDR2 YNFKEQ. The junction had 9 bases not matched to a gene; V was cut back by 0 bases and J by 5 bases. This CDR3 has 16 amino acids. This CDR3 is CASSQDGRGQTYGYTF. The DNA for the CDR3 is TGTGCCAGCAGCCAAGATGGACGGGGACAGACGTATGGCTACACCTTC.

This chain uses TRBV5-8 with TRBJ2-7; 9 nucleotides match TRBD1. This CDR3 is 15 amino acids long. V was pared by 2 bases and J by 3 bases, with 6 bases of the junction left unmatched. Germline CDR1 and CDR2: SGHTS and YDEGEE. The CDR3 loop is CASSLSQGAFYEQYF. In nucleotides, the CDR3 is TGTGCCAGCAGCTTATCACAGGGGGCCTTCTACGAGCAGTACTTC.

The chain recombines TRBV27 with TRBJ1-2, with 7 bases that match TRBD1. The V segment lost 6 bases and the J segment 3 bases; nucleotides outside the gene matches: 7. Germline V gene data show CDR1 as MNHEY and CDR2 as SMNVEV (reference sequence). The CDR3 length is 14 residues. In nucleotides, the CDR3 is TGTGCCAGCAGGGGACAGACAGAATACTATGGCTACACCTTC. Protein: CASRGQTEYYGYTF.

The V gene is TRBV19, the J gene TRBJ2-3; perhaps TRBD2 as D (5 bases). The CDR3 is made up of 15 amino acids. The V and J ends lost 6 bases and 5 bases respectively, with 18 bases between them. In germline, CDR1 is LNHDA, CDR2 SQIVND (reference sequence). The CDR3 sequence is CASSSGSSTIDTQYF. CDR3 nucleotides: TGTGCCAGTAGCTCGGGGAGTAGCACCATAGATACGCAGTATTTT.

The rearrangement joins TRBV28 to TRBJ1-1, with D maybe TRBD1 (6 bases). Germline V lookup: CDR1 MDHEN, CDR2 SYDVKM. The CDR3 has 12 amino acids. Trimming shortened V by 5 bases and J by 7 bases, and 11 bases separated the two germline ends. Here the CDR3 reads CASSTEGVEAFF. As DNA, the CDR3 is TGTGCCAGCAGTACAGAGGGGGTTGAAGCTTTCTTT.

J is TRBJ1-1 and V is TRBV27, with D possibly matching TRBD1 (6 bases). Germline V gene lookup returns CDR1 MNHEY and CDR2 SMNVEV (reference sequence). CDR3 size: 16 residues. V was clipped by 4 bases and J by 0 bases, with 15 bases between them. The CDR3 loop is CASSSSGTRMNTEAFF. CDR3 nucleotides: TGTGCCAGCAGTTCTTCCGGGACAAGAATGAACACTGAAGCTTTCTTT.

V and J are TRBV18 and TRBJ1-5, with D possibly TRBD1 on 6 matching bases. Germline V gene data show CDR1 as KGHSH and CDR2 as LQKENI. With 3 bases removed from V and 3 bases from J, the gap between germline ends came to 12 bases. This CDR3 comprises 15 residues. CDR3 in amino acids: CASSPLSGVNQPQHF. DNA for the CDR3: TGTGCCAGCTCACCCCTCTCAGGGGTCAATCAGCCCCAGCATTTT.

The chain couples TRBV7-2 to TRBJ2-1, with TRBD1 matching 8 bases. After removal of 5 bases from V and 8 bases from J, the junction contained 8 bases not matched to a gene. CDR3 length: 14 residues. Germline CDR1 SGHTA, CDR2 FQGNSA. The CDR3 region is CASSQSQGAHEQFF. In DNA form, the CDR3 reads TGTGCCAGCAGCCAAAGCCAGGGGGCCCATGAGCAGTTCTTC.

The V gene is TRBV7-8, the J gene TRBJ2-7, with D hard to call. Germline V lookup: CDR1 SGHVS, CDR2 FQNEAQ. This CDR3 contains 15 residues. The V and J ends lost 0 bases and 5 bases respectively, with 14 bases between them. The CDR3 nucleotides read TGTGCCAGCAGCTTAGCTATACGGCTTCAGGACGAGCAGTACTTC. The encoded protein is CASSLAIRLQDEQYF.

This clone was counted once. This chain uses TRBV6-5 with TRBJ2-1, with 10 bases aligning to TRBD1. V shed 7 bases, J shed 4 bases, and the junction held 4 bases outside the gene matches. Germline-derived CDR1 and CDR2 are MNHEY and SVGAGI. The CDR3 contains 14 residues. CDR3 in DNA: TGTGCCAGCAAACGGGACAGGGGTTACAATGAGCAGTTCTTC. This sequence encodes CASKRDRGYNEQFF.

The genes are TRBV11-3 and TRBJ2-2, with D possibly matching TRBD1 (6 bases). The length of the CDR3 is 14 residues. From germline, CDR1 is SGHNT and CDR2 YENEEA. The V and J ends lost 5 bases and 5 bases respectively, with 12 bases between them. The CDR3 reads CASSPTRGTGELFF. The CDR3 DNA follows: TGTGCCAGCAGCCCGACCAGGGGAACCGGGGAGCTGTTTTTT.

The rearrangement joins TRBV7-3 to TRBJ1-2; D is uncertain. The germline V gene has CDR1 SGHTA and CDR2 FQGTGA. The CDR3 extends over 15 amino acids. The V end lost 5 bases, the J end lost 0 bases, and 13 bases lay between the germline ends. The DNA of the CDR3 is TGTGCCAGCAGCCCCTCCGCGCAGGCTAACTATGGCTACACCTTC. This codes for CASSPSAQANYGYTF.

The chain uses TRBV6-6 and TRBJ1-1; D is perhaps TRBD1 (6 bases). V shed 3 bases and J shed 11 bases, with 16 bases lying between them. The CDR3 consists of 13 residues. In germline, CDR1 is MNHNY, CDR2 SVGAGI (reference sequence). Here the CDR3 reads CASSYLGHSDAFF. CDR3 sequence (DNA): TGTGCCAGCAGTTATTTGGGACATTCGGATGCTTTCTTT.

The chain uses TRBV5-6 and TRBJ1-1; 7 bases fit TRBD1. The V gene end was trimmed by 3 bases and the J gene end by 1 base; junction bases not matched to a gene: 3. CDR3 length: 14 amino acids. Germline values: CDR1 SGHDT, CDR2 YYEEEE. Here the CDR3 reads CASSSGQWNTEAFF. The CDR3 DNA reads TGTGCCAGCAGCTCGGGACAGTGGAACACTGAAGCTTTCTTT.

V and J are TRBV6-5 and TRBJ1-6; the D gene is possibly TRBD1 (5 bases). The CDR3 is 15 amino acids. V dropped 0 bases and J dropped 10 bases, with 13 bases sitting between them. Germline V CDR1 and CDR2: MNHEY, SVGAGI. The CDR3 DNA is TGTGCCAGCAGTTACTCGGGGCAGGGCGGCTCACCCCTCCACTTT. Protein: CASSYSGQGGSPLHF.

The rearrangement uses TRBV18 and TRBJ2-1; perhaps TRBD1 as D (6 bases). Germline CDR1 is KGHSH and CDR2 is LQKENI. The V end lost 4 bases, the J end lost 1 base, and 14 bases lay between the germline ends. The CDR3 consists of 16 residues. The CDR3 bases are TGTGCCAGCTCACTCGACAGGAGGAGGTCCTACAATGAGCAGTTCTTC. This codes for CASSLDRRRSYNEQFF.